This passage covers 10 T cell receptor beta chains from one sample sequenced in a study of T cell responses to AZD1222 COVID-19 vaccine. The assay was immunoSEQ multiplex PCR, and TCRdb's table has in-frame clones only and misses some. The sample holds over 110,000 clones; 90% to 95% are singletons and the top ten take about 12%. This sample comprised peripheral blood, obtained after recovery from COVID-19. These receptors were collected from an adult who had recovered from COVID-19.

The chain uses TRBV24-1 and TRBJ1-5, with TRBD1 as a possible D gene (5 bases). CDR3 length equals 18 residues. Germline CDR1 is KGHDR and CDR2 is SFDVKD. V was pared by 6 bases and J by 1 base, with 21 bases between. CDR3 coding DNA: TGTGCCACCAGTCCCAACTCTCGGGGCGCCGGGAGCAATCAGCCCCAGCATTTT. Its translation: CATSPNSRGAGSNQPQHF.

The chain's CDR3 is CASSYGGSQYEQYF. Here the CDR3 DNA reads TGTGCCAGCAGCTATGGGGGGAGTCAGTACGAGCAGTACTTC. The rearrangement joins TRBV11-2 to TRBJ2-7; TRBD2 is a possible D gene (6 bases). The CDR3 contains 14 residues. The germline V and J ends were trimmed by 4 bases and 4 bases, with 14 bases remaining between them. The V gene's germline CDR1 is SGHAT and CDR2 FQNNGV.

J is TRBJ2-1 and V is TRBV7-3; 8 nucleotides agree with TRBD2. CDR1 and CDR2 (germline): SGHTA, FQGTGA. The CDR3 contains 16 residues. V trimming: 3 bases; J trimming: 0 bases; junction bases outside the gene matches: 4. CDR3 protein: CASSLLAGSSYNEQFF. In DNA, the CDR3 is TGTGCCAGCAGCTTGTTAGCGGGGAGCTCCTACAATGAGCAGTTCTTC.

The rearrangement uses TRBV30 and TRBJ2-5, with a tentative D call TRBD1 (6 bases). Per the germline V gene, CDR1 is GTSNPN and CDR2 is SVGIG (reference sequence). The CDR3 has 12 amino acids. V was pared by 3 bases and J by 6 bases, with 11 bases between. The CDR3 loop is CAWRGDMKTQYF. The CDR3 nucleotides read TGTGCCTGGAGAGGGGACATGAAGACCCAGTACTTC.

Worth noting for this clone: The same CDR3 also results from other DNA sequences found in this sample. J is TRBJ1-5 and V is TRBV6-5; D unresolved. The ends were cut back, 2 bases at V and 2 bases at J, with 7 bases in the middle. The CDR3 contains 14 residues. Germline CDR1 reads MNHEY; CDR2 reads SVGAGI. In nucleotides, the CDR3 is TGTGCCAGCAGTTACGGGCGGGGCAATCAGCCCCAGCATTTT. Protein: CASSYGRGNQPQHF.

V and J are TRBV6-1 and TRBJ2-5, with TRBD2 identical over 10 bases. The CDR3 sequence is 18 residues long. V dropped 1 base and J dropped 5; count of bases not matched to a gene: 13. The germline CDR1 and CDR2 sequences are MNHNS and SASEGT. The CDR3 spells CASSEGGVAGGVLETQYF. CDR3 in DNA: TGTGCCAGCAGTGAAGGGGGCGTAGCGGGAGGTGTCTTGGAGACCCAGTACTTC.

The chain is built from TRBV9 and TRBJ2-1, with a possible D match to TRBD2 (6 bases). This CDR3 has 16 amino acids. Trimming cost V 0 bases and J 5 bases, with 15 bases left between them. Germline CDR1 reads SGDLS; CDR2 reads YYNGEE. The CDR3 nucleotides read TGTGCCAGCAGCGTAGGGAGAGGACTACTAGACAATGAGCAGTTCTTC. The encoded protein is CASSVGRGLLDNEQFF.

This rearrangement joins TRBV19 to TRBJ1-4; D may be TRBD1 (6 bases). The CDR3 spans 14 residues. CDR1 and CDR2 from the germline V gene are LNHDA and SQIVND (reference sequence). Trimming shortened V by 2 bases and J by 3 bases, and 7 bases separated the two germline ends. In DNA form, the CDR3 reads TGTGCCAGTAGTATAACAGGGTCTAATGAAAAACTGTTTTTT. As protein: CASSITGSNEKLFF.

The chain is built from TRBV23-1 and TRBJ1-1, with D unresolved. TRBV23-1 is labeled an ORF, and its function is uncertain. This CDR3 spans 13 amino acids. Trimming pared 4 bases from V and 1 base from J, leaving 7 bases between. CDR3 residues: CASSPPWNTEAFF. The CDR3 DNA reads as TGCGCCAGCAGTCCACCCTGGAACACTGAAGCTTTCTTT.

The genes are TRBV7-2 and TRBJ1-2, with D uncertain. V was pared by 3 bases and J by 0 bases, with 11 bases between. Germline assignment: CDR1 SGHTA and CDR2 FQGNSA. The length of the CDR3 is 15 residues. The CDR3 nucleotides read TGTGCCAGCAGCTTTCGGACGGTCCCTAACTATGGCTACACCTTC. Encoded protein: CASSFRTVPNYGYTF.